The 21 T cell receptor beta chains listed next were all sequenced from one sample in a study of naive and memory T cell subsets. Study-level points and caveats: Possibly reflecting memory cells re-expressing CD45RA, a few larger clonotypes occurred in naive repertoires, especially CD8.

Their target antigens are unknown. The beta constant-region primer was an equimolar mix of two oligonucleotides covering TRBC1 and TRBC2. The ligated cDNA underwent four PCR rounds using SP2 and nested alpha and beta constant-region primers. MiXCR, run by TCRdb on the UMI-ligation and nested PCR reads, gives a single entry per CDR3 protein. The repertoire holds under 150,000 distinct CDR3 sequences, around 21% seen once, with more than 0.6% in the top ten. What was sequenced was naive CD8+ T cells from blood. The receptors originated from a human donor in good health.

This clonotype was counted a few times. A read error may produce the germline difference seen at one junction end. The chain combines TRBV28 with TRBJ2-5, with 15 bases identical to TRBD2. Looked up from germline, CDR1 is MDHEN and CDR2 is SYDVKM. This CDR3 spans 17 amino acids. CDR3 sequence: CASSLWTSGRAEETQYF. Here the CDR3 DNA reads TGTGCCAGCAGTCTATGGACTAGCGGGAGGGCCGAGGAGACCCAGTACTTC.

The chain is built from TRBV6-6 and TRBJ2-7; a weak D match, TRBD2 (6 bases). The germline V and J ends were trimmed by 10 bases and 4 bases, with 17 bases remaining between them. The CDR3 consists of 13 residues. Looked up from germline, CDR1 is MNHNY and CDR2 is SVGAGI (reference sequence). This CDR3 is CAIARELGYEQYF. The CDR3 bases are TGTGCCATCGCCCGGGAGTTGGGTTACGAGCAGTACTTC.

The V call is TRBV5-1, the J call TRBJ2-7; the D call may be TRBD1 or TRBD2 (5 bases each). Germline-derived CDR1 and CDR2 are SGHRS and YFSETQ. The CDR3 sequence is 14 residues long. Trimming left V 9 bases short and J 2 bases short, with 18 bases between. The CDR3 nucleotides are TGCGCCACTTCCATGGGGGAGTTCCCCTACGAGCAGTACTTC. It specifies CATSMGEFPYEQYF.

This clonotype showed up just a few times. This sequence joins TRBV5-6 and TRBJ1-1; 7 nucleotides match TRBD1. Germline V gene sequence: CDR1 SGHDT, CDR2 YYEEEE. This CDR3 comprises 11 residues. V lost 2 bases and J lost 10; bases outside the gene matches: 2. The CDR3, as DNA: TGTGCCAGCAGCTTACAGGGGAGAGCTTTCTTT. It codes for CASSLQGRAFF.

The rearrangement joins TRBV12-5 to TRBJ2-2; 8 bases are a match to TRBD2. The CDR3 runs to 16 residues. Trimming cost V 8 bases and J 4 bases; bases outside gene matches: 12. Germline-derived CDR1 and CDR2 are LGHNT and FRNRAP. The DNA for the CDR3 is TGTGCTAGTTCGCCGTTTAGCGGGACCCTCACCGGGGAGCTGTTTTTT. Protein: CASSPFSGTLTGELFF.

This chain uses TRBV15 with TRBJ2-4; 7 bases agree with TRBD1. The germline gives CDR1 LNHNV, CDR2 YYDKDF (reference sequence). J was trimmed by 6 bases and V by 5 bases; bases with no gene match: 25. This CDR3 is 20 amino acids long. CDR3 residues: CATSGCPDRSWACWANIQYF. The CDR3 coding sequence is TGTGCCACCAGCGGTTGTCCGGACAGGAGCTGGGCCTGCTGGGCAAACATTCAGTACTTC. Supplemented by reference TRBV15 and TRBJ2-4, the full variable domain reads DAMVIQNPRYQVTQFGKPVTLSCSQTLNHNVMYWYQQKSSQAPKLLFHYYDKDFNNEADTPDNFQSRRPNTSFCFLDIRSPGLGDTAMYLCATSGCPDRSWACWANIQYFGAGTRLSVL.

The chain links TRBV20-1 to TRBJ2-1; D unresolved. The CDR3 length is 16 residues. Per the germline V gene, CDR1 is DFQATT and CDR2 is SNEGSKA (reference sequence). V was clipped by 0 bases and J by 7 bases, with 19 bases between them. The CDR3 reads CSARDLVEFLVNEQFF. The CDR3 DNA sequence: TGCAGTGCTAGAGATCTCGTCGAGTTTCTGGTAAATGAGCAGTTCTTC.

This chain joins TRBV18 and TRBJ2-6; the D is unclear. V lost 2 bases to trimming and J lost 0 bases, with 14 bases between them. CDR1 and CDR2 from the germline V gene are KGHSH and LQKENI. The CDR3 contains 18 residues. The CDR3 DNA sequence: TGTGCCAGCTCACCATCGGCAGGCCCCAACTCTGGGGCCAACGTCCTGACTTTC. Translation: CASSPSAGPNSGANVLTF.

A few counts support this clonotype. The V and J genes are TRBV5-5 and TRBJ1-5; D not resolved. In germline, CDR1 is SGHKS, CDR2 YYEKEE (reference sequence). CDR3 length: 13 residues. Trimming took 1 base from V and 4 from J, leaving 6 bases between them. The CDR3: CASSLLPNQPQHF. The CDR3 DNA reads as TGTGCCAGCAGCTTGTTACCTAATCAGCCCCAGCATTTT.

The gene calls are TRBV20-1 and TRBJ2-1; D is possibly TRBD1 (5 bases). The CDR3 totals 16 residues. Germline V gene lookup returns CDR1 DFQATT and CDR2 SNEGSKA (reference sequence). Trimming stripped 1 base from V and 7 bases from J, with 20 bases between. CDR3 sequence reads: CSARVERGRHVNEQFF. CDR3 in DNA: TGCAGTGCTAGAGTCGAAAGGGGCCGCCACGTTAATGAGCAGTTCTTC.

V is TRBV28 and J is TRBJ1-6, with TRBD1 matching over 12 bases. The V segment lost 6 bases and the J segment 10 bases; nucleotides outside the gene matches: 10. The germline gives CDR1 MDHEN, CDR2 SYDVKM. CDR3 length equals 16 residues. Here the CDR3 reads CASRYRDRGPWSPLHF. The CDR3 DNA follows: TGTGCCAGCAGATACCGGGACAGGGGGCCTTGGTCACCCCTCCACTTT.

The chain uses TRBV7-3 and TRBJ2-2; D is ambiguous. Per the germline V gene, CDR1 is SGHTA and CDR2 is FQGTGA. The CDR3 is 12 amino acids. V was pared by 0 bases and J by 6 bases, with 2 bases between. CDR3 in amino acids: CASSLTSGELFF. CDR3 DNA sequence: TGTGCCAGCAGCTTAACGTCCGGGGAGCTGTTTTTT.

The chain's CDR3 is CASSPLYGTGQETQYF. DNA for the CDR3: TGCGCCAGCAGCCCCCTGTACGGGACAGGACAAGAGACCCAGTACTTC. This chain uses TRBV4-1 with TRBJ2-5, with 8 bases identical to TRBD1. V gave up 4 bases and J gave up 2 bases; unmatched junction bases: 9. The CDR3 is made up of 16 amino acids. Looked up from germline, CDR1 is MGHRA and CDR2 is YSYEKL.

A few counts support this clonotype. The chain is built from TRBV7-6 and TRBJ2-7, with 8 bases matching TRBD1. V lost 7 bases to trimming and J lost 4 bases; unmatched junction nucleotides: 12. In germline, CDR1 is SGHVS, CDR2 FNYEAQ. The CDR3 has 15 residues. For the CDR3, the DNA is TGTGCCAGCACCACCGCAGCAGGGGGCGGTTACGAGCAGTACTTC. This translates into CASTTAAGGGYEQYF.

This clonotype was counted a few times. The rearrangement joins TRBV27 to TRBJ2-2; D is tentatively TRBD1 or TRBD2 (5 bases each). The V gene's germline CDR1 is MNHEY and CDR2 SMNVEV (reference sequence). The V end was cut by 4 bases, the J end by 8 bases, with 17 bases between. The CDR3 sequence is 15 residues long. The DNA for the CDR3 is TGTGCCAGCAGTTCGCTCGGGGCAATGGCGGGGGAGCTGTTTTTT. It yields the protein CASSSLGAMAGELFF.

This clonotype was detected a few times. V and J are TRBV30 and TRBJ1-1; D unresolved. The V end lost 0 bases, the J end lost 1 base, and 9 bases lay between the germline ends. There are 14 residues in the CDR3. Germline values: CDR1 GTSNPN, CDR2 SVGIG (reference sequence). The CDR3 is CAWSVLLGNTEAFF. The CDR3 DNA reads as TGTGCCTGGAGTGTCTTATTAGGGAACACTGAAGCTTTCTTT.

The chain employs TRBV27 and TRBJ2-7; 10 nucleotides match TRBD1. Germline V gene sequence: CDR1 MNHEY, CDR2 SMNVEV (reference sequence). V lost 4 bases, J lost 5 bases, and 14 bases stayed unmatched. CDR3 length: 17 residues. CDR3 sequence: CASSSIETGTGVHEQYF. The CDR3 region has the DNA TGTGCCAGCAGTTCTATAGAAACCGGGACAGGGGTCCACGAGCAGTACTTC.

This clonotype was observed a handful of times. The V gene is TRBV30, the J gene TRBJ1-4, with D perhaps matching TRBD1 (5 bases). CDR3 length equals 12 residues. V lost 3 bases and J 10 bases, leaving 12 bases between the germline ends. CDR1 and CDR2 (germline): GTSNPN, SVGIG (reference sequence). CDR3 DNA sequence: TGTGCCTGGAGCTTAGCGGGGGGAAAACTGTTTTTT. Protein: CAWSLAGGKLFF.

V is TRBV27 and J is TRBJ2-5; weak D call: TRBD2 (6 bases). The V gene lost 4 bases and the J gene lost 3 bases, with 9 bases spanning the gap. Germline V gene lookup returns CDR1 MNHEY and CDR2 SMNVEV (reference sequence). CDR3 length: 13 amino acids. The DNA for the CDR3 is TGTGCCAGCAGTTCGGGACTCGAAGAGACCCAGTACTTC. Protein product: CASSSGLEETQYF.

This clonotype was seen a few times. This rearrangement joins TRBV4-3 to TRBJ1-2; D is uncertain. Germline V lookup: CDR1 LGHNA, CDR2 YSLEER. The CDR3 is 16 amino acids. V lost 1 base and J lost 5, with 17 bases in between. CDR3 protein: CASSQVGRTASYGYTF. The CDR3 DNA sequence: TGCGCCAGCAGCCAAGTAGGAAGAACAGCCTCTTATGGCTACACCTTC.

A few counts support this clonotype. The chain links TRBV4-1 to TRBJ1-1; 7 bases match TRBD1. Losses at the gene ends were 1 base for V and 0 bases for J; bases not matched to a gene: 5. Germline CDR1 is MGHRA and CDR2 is YSYEKL. This CDR3 has 16 residues. The CDR3 nucleotides read TGCGCCAGCAGCCAAGGGGGACAGAGTTTGAACACTGAAGCTTTCTTT. Translated: CASSQGGQSLNTEAFF.